The next 22 T cell receptor beta chains were all read from a single sample in a study of T-cell memory formation after mild COVID-19. TCRdb reprocessed the 5' RACE reads via MiXCR and lists one record per CDR3 protein. The table includes a few hundred thousand distinct CDR3 sequences, 20% to 25% detected once. Sequencing input: PBMCs or a T cell subset sorted from them (not recorded which). Receptors were obtained from an adult woman who had mild COVID-19 (a few samples of this study predate the infection). Cell type and time point are not known.

This clonotype has more than one count but fewer than ten. J is TRBJ2-4 and V is TRBV10-3, with TRBD2 as a possible D gene (6 bases). Germline CDR1 is ENHRY and CDR2 is SYGVKD. This CDR3 is built from 13 residues. V was clipped by 3 bases and J by 9 bases, with 12 bases between them. The CDR3 reads CAISDGGKGIQYF. In DNA form, the CDR3 reads TGTGCCATCAGTGATGGGGGGAAGGGCATTCAGTACTTC.

The CDR3 is CATSPGRRPTDTQYF. The DNA of the CDR3 is TGTGCCACCAGCCCCGGGCGGAGACCCACAGATACGCAGTATTTT. V is TRBV15 and J is TRBJ2-3; D gene uncertain. Germline loops: CDR1 LNHNV, CDR2 YYDKDF (reference sequence). This CDR3 has 15 residues. The V end lost 5 bases, the J end lost 2 bases, and 14 bases lay between the germline ends.

This sequence joins TRBV18 and TRBJ1-2; the match to TRBD1 covers 8 bases. The CDR3 is 12 residues long. The germline CDR1 and CDR2 sequences are KGHSH and LQKENI. Losses at the gene ends were 6 bases for V and 6 bases for J; bases not matched to a gene: 3. CDR3 sequence: CASSYRGDGYTF. CDR3 nucleotides: TGTGCCAGCTCTTACAGGGGGGATGGCTACACCTTC.

A few counts support this clonotype. The CDR3 DNA follows: TGCAGCGGAGGACAGAGCATGAACACTGAAGCTTTCTTT. Protein product: CSGGQSMNTEAFF. V is TRBV29-1 and J is TRBJ1-1, with D possibly TRBD1 on 6 matching bases. Germline values: CDR1 SQVTM, CDR2 ANQGSEA. Trimming removed 7 bases at V and 0 bases at J, with 12 bases between. The CDR3 spans 13 residues.

This chain joins TRBV3-1 and TRBJ2-3; 7 bases match TRBD1. Germline lookup yields CDR1 LGHDT and CDR2 YNNKEL (reference sequence). The CDR3 is made up of 13 amino acids. Trimming cost V 4 bases and J 5 bases; bases outside gene matches: 3. The CDR3 here is CASSLNRGDTQYF. CDR3 DNA: TGTGCCAGCAGCCTGAACAGGGGAGATACGCAGTATTTT.

The table lists this clonotype with a few counts. The chain has TRBV7-8 and TRBJ1-1, with D possibly being TRBD1 (6 bases). This CDR3 has 13 amino acids. Trimming stripped 5 bases from V and 4 bases from J, with 11 bases between. The germline CDR1 and CDR2 sequences are SGHVS and FQNEAQ. The CDR3 coding sequence is TGTGCCAGCAGCAACAGGGAGGTCACTGAAGCTTTCTTT. Protein product: CASSNREVTEAFF.

In nucleotides, the CDR3 is TGTGCCAGCAGCAAGAATAGCGGGGGCACAGATACGCAGTATTTT. As protein: CASSKNSGGTDTQYF. This chain links TRBV7-6 with TRBJ2-3; 8 bases fit TRBD2. V shed 5 bases and J 1 base; nucleotides not matched to a gene: 5. CDR3 length: 15 amino acids. Per germline, CDR1 SGHVS and CDR2 FNYEAQ.

V and J are TRBV19 and TRBJ1-1, with 9 bases that match TRBD1. Germline V gene lookup returns CDR1 LNHDA and CDR2 SQIVND (reference sequence). The CDR3 has 14 residues. V lost 7 bases and J lost 11; bases outside the gene matches: 14. In nucleotides, the CDR3 is TGTGCCAGTACCCGGACAGGGGTAGGTGGTGGGGCTTTCTTT. This codes for CASTRTGVGGGAFF.

Only one count was recorded for this clonotype. V and J are TRBV7-3 and TRBJ2-4, with D maybe TRBD2 (6 bases). The CDR3 runs to 16 residues. Germline V gene lookup returns CDR1 SGHTA and CDR2 FQGTGA. Trimming cost V 0 bases and J 5 bases, with 14 bases left between them. CDR3 region: CASSLTPHGGQNIQYF. CDR3 sequence (DNA): TGTGCCAGCAGCTTAACGCCCCACGGGGGTCAAAACATTCAGTACTTC.

V usage is TRBV29-1 and J usage is TRBJ1-2; D not resolved. V lost 8 bases and J lost 6, with 7 bases in between. The CDR3 totals 9 residues. Germline V lookup: CDR1 SQVTM, CDR2 ANQGSEA. The CDR3 is CSMEDGYTF. The CDR3 DNA is TGCAGCATGGAGGATGGCTACACCTTC.

The V call is TRBV19, the J call TRBJ1-1, with 8 bases aligning to TRBD1. There are 15 residues in the CDR3. V gave up 3 bases and J gave up 2 bases; unmatched junction bases: 5. CDR1 and CDR2 from the germline V gene are LNHDA and SQIVND (reference sequence). The CDR3 DNA follows: TGTGCCAGTAGTATCAGGGGGCAGGGCAACACTGAAGCTTTCTTT. It specifies CASSIRGQGNTEAFF.

The chain combines TRBV6-2 or TRBV6-3 with TRBJ1-1; D is possibly TRBD1 (5 bases). Trimming shortened V by 2 bases and J by 1 base, and 11 bases separated the two germline ends. Germline-derived CDR1 and CDR2 are MNHEY and SVGEGT. The CDR3 consists of 15 residues. The CDR3 DNA follows: TGTGCCAGCAGTTACACGGACATGGGGAACACTGAAGCTTTCTTT. This sequence encodes CASSYTDMGNTEAFF.

This clonotype was recorded a few times. This CDR3 reads CSARPATTTDTQYF. Here the CDR3 DNA reads TGCAGTGCTAGACCTGCGACTACCACAGATACGCAGTATTTT. The chain uses TRBV20-1 and TRBJ2-3; D is possibly TRBD2 (5 bases). The CDR3 totals 14 residues. Trimming took 2 bases from V and 2 from J, leaving 11 bases between them. Germline assignment: CDR1 DFQATT and CDR2 SNEGSKA (reference sequence).

This clonotype appeared a few times. J is TRBJ2-2 and V is TRBV5-1; unclear D gene. Between the trimmed V and J ends, which lost 2 bases and 7 bases, there was a span of 9 bases. This CDR3 is 13 amino acids long. The V gene's germline CDR1 is SGHRS and CDR2 YFSETQ. For the CDR3, the DNA is TGCGCCAGCAGCTTTGCCTCGGGCGGGGAGCTGTTTTTT. Its translation: CASSFASGGELFF.

This chain connects TRBV29-1 to TRBJ1-1, with no clear D. CDR1 SQVTM and CDR2 ANQGSEA come from the germline V gene. The germline V and J ends were trimmed by 4 bases and 3 bases, with 9 bases remaining between them. The CDR3 loop spans 12 amino acids. Written as DNA, the CDR3 is TGCAGCGTTGCCCAGTTGTACACTGAAGCTTTCTTT. It is translated as CSVAQLYTEAFF.

The gene calls are TRBV7-9 and TRBJ2-5; no clear D. Germline CDR1 SEHNR, CDR2 FQNEAQ (reference sequence). The CDR3 totals 14 residues. Trimming removed 3 bases at V and 0 bases at J, with 8 bases between. The CDR3 spells CASSFGWDQETQYF. The CDR3 bases are TGTGCCAGCAGCTTTGGCTGGGACCAAGAGACCCAGTACTTC.

This clonotype has more than one count but fewer than ten. The J gene is TRBJ2-1, the V gene TRBV14, with 11 bases lining up with TRBD2. Germline trimming cut 3 bases from V and 6 bases from J; bases unmatched to any gene: 13. Germline V gene data show CDR1 as SGHDN and CDR2 as FVKESK. This CDR3 region has 18 residues. CDR3 sequence reads: CASSHSAPGLAVLNEQFF. Here the CDR3 DNA reads TGTGCCAGCAGCCATTCAGCTCCGGGACTAGCGGTGCTCAATGAGCAGTTCTTC.

The chain joins TRBV7-8 to TRBJ2-3; 10 bases line up with TRBD2. The CDR3 runs 15 residues. J lost 3 bases, V lost 5 bases, and 5 bases had no gene match. CDR1 is SGHVS, CDR2 FQNEAQ, per germline. The CDR3 sequence is CASSTRSGRTDTQYF. CDR3 nucleotides: TGTGCCAGCAGCACACGTAGCGGGAGGACAGATACGCAGTATTTT. Combining the CDR3 with reference TRBV7-8 and TRBJ2-3 gives the whole variable domain GAGVSQSPRYKVAKRGQDVALRCDPISGHVSLFWYQQALGQGPEFLTYFQNEAQLDKSGLPSDRFFAERPEGSVSTLKIQRTQQEDSAVYLCASSTRSGRTDTQYFGPGTRLTVL.

This chain uses TRBV5-6 with TRBJ2-2; the D gene could be TRBD1 or TRBD2 (5 bases each). Germline V CDR1 and CDR2: SGHDT, YYEEEE. V was pared by 4 bases and J by 1 base, with 17 bases between. The length of the CDR3 is 17 residues. CDR3 nucleotide sequence: TGTGCCAGCAGCCCATCCTCTGTGGGGGTGAACACCGGGGAGCTGTTTTTT. It encodes CASSPSSVGVNTGELFF.

The chain has TRBV6-5 and TRBJ2-3, with 10 bases matching TRBD2. The CDR3 runs 16 residues. V shed 2 bases and J 2 bases; nucleotides not matched to a gene: 4. Germline V gene data show CDR1 as MNHEY and CDR2 as SVGAGI. CDR3 residues: CASSYEGLANTDTQYF. The CDR3 nucleotides read TGTGCCAGCAGTTACGAGGGACTAGCGAACACAGATACGCAGTATTTT.

This clonotype was counted only a few times. This chain uses TRBV9 with TRBJ2-2; 7 bases are shared with TRBD2. The CDR3 extends over 17 amino acids. CDR1 and CDR2 from the germline V gene are SGDLS and YYNGEE. With V trimmed by 0 bases and J by 2 bases, 7 bases remained unmatched. CDR3 region: CASSVDGGSPNTGELFF. The CDR3 nucleotides read TGTGCCAGCAGCGTAGACGGGGGGTCCCCCAACACCGGGGAGCTGTTTTTT.

This chain uses TRBV5-6 with TRBJ2-7; 8 bases align to TRBD2. The CDR3 length is 12 residues. V was pared by 2 bases and J by 7 bases, with 2 bases of the junction left unmatched. The germline V gene encodes CDR1 SGHDT and CDR2 YYEEEE. CDR3 sequence (DNA): TGTGCCAGCAGCTTTACTAGCGGTGAGCAGTACTTC. Translation: CASSFTSGEQYF.